A selection of T cell receptor beta chains follows, all from one sample in a study of OX40 agonist ivuxolimab in advanced cancers. Sequencing was performed with immunoSEQ multiplex PCR; in TCRdb, only in-frame clones are kept and a portion is missing. This table holds 20,000 to 25,000 clones, under 75% found once. This specimen consisted of CD4+ or CD8+ T cells sorted from blood, obtained in a trial of the OX40 agonist ivuxolimab. The receptors come from an adult with an advanced solid tumor such as melanoma, head and neck, liver or kidney cancer. Both conserved end residues are part of each CDR3. A D gene is named only where the DNA matches it firmly. Rows give clone size only sometimes, using once, few, many, or a class for an expanded clone.

>few|-|TRBJ2-5|TRBV9
TGTGCCAGCAGCGTAGTAGAGGGATACCTCCTGGAGACCCAGTACTTC
CASSVVEGYLLETQYF
>-|-|TRBJ1-2|TRBV7-9
TGTGCCAGCAGCCTCCGGGACGTAGCTAACTATGGCTACACCTTC
CASSLRDVANYGYTF
>-|-|TRBJ2-2|TRBV2
TGTGCCAGCAGTGACAGACCTAACACCGGGGAGCTGTTTTTT
CASSDRPNTGELFF
>few|-|TRBJ2-1|TRBV11-3
TGTGCCAGCAGCTTCAGCAATGAGCAGTTCTTC
CASSFSNEQFF
>-|-|TRBJ1-2|TRBV5-6
TGTGCCAGCAGCTTGCCCCCCTTTGACAGTATGTACGGTGGCTACACCTTC
CASSLPPFDSMYGGYTF
>-|-|TRBJ2-7|TRBV11-2
TGTGCCAGCACCATTGCTGGGGGGGCCCCCTTTGTCGACGAGCAGTACTTC
CASTIAGGAPFVDEQYF
>-|TRBD2|TRBJ2-7|TRBV19
TGTGCCAGTAGTATTACTAGCGGTTCCTACGAGCAGTACTTC
CASSITSGSYEQYF
>once|-|TRBJ2-3|TRBV28
TGTGCCAGCAGTTCCCAGACAGAGGGGGCAGATACGCAGTATTTT
CASSSQTEGADTQYF
>-|-|TRBJ1-1|TRBV6-1
TGTGCCAGCAGCGCAGGGAACACTGAAGCTTTCTTT
CASSAGNTEAFF
>-|-|TRBJ2-2|TRBV7-6
TGTGCCAGCAGCTTATTCTGGGGGGAGCTGTTTTTT
CASSLFWGELFF
>-|-|TRBJ2-2|TRBV11-2
TGTGCCAGCAGCTTCGGTCTCGGGGGCGGGGAGCTGTTTTTT
CASSFGLGGGELFF
>few|TRBD2|TRBJ2-7|TRBV7-8
TGTGCCAGCGTTTTGGGAGGGGCGGGGGAGCAGTACTTC
CASVLGGAGEQYF
>-|-|TRBJ2-5|TRBV7-6
TGTGCCAGCAGCTTAGAGGCCACCACACAGAGAGAGACCCAGTACTTC
CASSLEATTQRETQYF
>few|-|TRBJ1-2|TRBV10-1
TGCGCCATCACAGGGTCTAACTATGGCTACACCTTC
CAITGSNYGYTF
>-|-|TRBJ2-3|TRBV30
TGTGCCTTCAGGGACGGCGGCACAGATACGCAGTATTTT
CAFRDGGTDTQYF
>-|-|TRBJ1-2|TRBV9
TGTGCCAGCAGCGTAGTGGCGCCAGATCGGAACTATGGCTACACCTTC
CASSVVAPDRNYGYTF
>-|-|TRBJ1-1|TRBV28
TGTGCCAGCAGTCCCGGGACCGAAAACACTGAAGCTTTCTTT
CASSPGTENTEAFF
>-|TRBD2|TRBJ2-5|TRBV6-1
TGTGCCAGCAGTGCCCTGGGGGGGTACGGGGAGACCCAGTACTTC
CASSALGGYGETQYF
>-|-|TRBJ2-3|TRBV7-3
TGTGCCAGCAGCCATAGCCCTCGCACAGATACGCAGTATTTT
CASSHSPRTDTQYF
>few|-|TRBJ2-7|TRBV5-1
TGCGCCAGCAGCACTTTTGGGGGGCAGGGGGTCTCCTACGAGCAGTACTTC
CASSTFGGQGVSYEQYF
>-|TRBD2|TRBJ2-5|TRBV7-9
TGTGCCAGCAGCCTAAGTAGCGGGGAGACCCAGTACTTC
CASSLSSGETQYF
>-|-|TRBJ2-7|TRBV5-5
TGTGCCAGCAGCTTGGTCCAGGGGCCCTACGAGCAGTACTTC
CASSLVQGPYEQYF
>once|-|TRBJ2-1|TRBV9
TGTGCCAGCAGCGTAGAAGGTAGCGCCTCCTACAATGAGCAGTTCTTC
CASSVEGSASYNEQFF
>-|-|TRBJ2-3|TRBV6-5
TGTGCCAGCAGTTACTCGAGGGGGGGCACAGATACGCAGTATTTT
CASSYSRGGTDTQYF
>-|-|TRBJ2-7|TRBV2
TGTGCCAGCACCCCCGACGGCTCCTACGAGCAGTACTTC
CASTPDGSYEQYF
>-|TRBD1|TRBJ1-2|TRBV10-3
TGTGCCATCAACCCGGGACAGTTTTTTAACTATGGCTACACCTTC
CAINPGQFFNYGYTF
>-|TRBD2|TRBJ2-3|TRBV6-4
TGTGCCAGCAGCACACACTCTAGCGGAAGCACAGATACGCAGTATTTT
CASSTHSSGSTDTQYF
>-|-|TRBJ2-7|TRBV30
TGTGCCTGGAGTTTTGCCCACGAGCAGTACTTC
CAWSFAHEQYF
>-|-|TRBJ1-4|TRBV4-1
TGCGCCAGCACCCACCCTTTGGGGGGGCTTCGAGAAAAACTGTTTTTT
CASTHPLGGLREKLFF
>medium-sized|-|TRBJ1-6|TRBV5-6
TGTGCCAGCAGCTTAGGAGTAGGCGTGCGACCCCTCCACTTT
CASSLGVGVRPLHF
>-|-|TRBJ2-3|TRBV9
TGTGCCAGCAGCGCCGAATACGGCTCTAGCACAGATACGCAGTATTTT
CASSAEYGSSTDTQYF